The entry below describes one TCR beta chain. The germline V and J ends were trimmed by 0 bases and 2 bases, with 3 bases remaining between them. This CDR3 region has 13 residues. Germline V CDR1 and CDR2: LNHNV, YYDKDF (reference sequence). The authors' processing: From ImmunoSEQ came sequences covering only the junction and carrying no quality scores, so filtering differed. Some clones are missing from TCRdb's copy, which holds only in-frame ones; the method was immunoSEQ multiplex PCR. V, J and clone size derive from that table, while D and trimming were established from the DNA sequence. The sample yields hundreds of thousands of clones, over 95% seen once. The naive CD8 population came from CD45RO-negative cells selected for CCR7, without terminally differentiated effector memory CD45RA+ cells. The data belong to a study of shared clonotypes between healthy human individuals.

Sample: naive CD8+ T cells sorted from blood. This TCR was recovered from a woman aged 25-40 years in good health. V usage is TRBV15 and J usage is TRBJ2-3; unclear D gene. Written as DNA, the CDR3 is TGTGCCACCAGCAGAGATTACACAGATACGCAGTATTTT. Translating gives CATSRDYTDTQYF. The full variable domain, with the rest looked up from reference TRBV15 and TRBJ2-3, is DAMVIQNPRYQVTQFGKPVTLSCSQTLNHNVMYWYQQKSSQAPKLLFHYYDKDFNNEADTPDNFQSRRPNTSFCFLDIRSPGLGDTAMYLCATSRDYTDTQYFGPGTRLTVL.